The T cell receptor beta chain described here comes from a study of blood T cell repertoires in COVID-19. The overall study: Samples of COVID-19 (acute and convalescent) were obtained from the United States, Italy and Spain.

The CDR3 totals 13 residues. J gave up 4 bases and V 3 bases, and 4 bases lay outside the gene matches. Germline CDR1 reads DFQATT; CDR2 reads SNEGSKA (reference sequence). Only in-frame clones appear in the TCRdb table, and some are missing; sequencing was by immunoSEQ multiplex PCR. The sample consists of over 200,000 clones, 80% of them appearing once. Sequencing was carried out using peripheral blood. This chain uses TRBV20-1 with TRBJ1-1; 8 nucleotides line up with TRBD1. The clonotype originates from a human donor in a cohort sampled during active COVID-19. The DNA of the CDR3 is TGCAGTGCTAGTACGGGACAGGTCACTGAAGCTTTCTTT. As protein: CSASTGQVTEAFF.